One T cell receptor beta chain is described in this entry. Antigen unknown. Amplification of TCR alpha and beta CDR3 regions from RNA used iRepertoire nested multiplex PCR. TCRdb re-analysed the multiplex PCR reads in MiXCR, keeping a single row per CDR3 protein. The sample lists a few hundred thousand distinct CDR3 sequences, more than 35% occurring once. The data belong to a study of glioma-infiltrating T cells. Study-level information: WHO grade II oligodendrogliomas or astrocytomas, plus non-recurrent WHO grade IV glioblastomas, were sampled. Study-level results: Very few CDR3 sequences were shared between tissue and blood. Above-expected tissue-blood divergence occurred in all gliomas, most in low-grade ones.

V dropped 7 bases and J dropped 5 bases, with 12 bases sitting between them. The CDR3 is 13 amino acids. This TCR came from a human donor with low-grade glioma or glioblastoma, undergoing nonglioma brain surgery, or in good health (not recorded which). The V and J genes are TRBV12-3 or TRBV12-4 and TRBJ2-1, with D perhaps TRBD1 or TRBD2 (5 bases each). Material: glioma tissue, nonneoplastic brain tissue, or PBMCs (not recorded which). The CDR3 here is CASTEGTHNEQFF. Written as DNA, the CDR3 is TGTGCCAGCACCGAAGGGACCCACAATGAGCAGTTCTTC.